This T cell receptor beta chain was captured in a study of blood T cell repertoires in COVID-19. Study-wide background: The United States, Italy and Spain supplied acute and convalescent COVID-19 samples. Sources were T cells, B-cell-depleted T cells, or PBMCs; the material itself was cDNA or gDNA.

This CDR3 spans 16 amino acids. From germline, CDR1 is LGHNA and CDR2 YSLEER. The V and J ends lost 0 bases and 8 bases, in that order; junction bases with no gene match: 8. Per the study methods: Estimation of nucleated cell counts relied on the amplification of reference gene primers. The data were produced by immunoSEQ multiplex PCR, yet TCRdb's version contains in-frame clones alone and is incomplete. V and J calls and clone size are those listed in that table; D and trimming were worked out from the DNA. This table has some 150,000 clones, 75% to 90% appearing once. The sample comprised peripheral blood. The chain recombines TRBV4-3 with TRBJ1-2; TRBD1 matches at 11 bases. The receptor comes from a woman aged 70 to 79 with acute or convalescent COVID-19. The CDR3 region is CASSQDRGTGGSGYTF. Here the CDR3 DNA reads TGCGCCAGCAGCCAAGATCGTGGGACAGGGGGTTCGGGCTACACCTTC.